Shown below are 4 T cell receptor beta chains from a single sample sequenced in a study of Graves' ophthalmopathy and Graves' hyperthyroidism. TCR beta CDR3 regions were amplified from RNA transcripts. An opening RT-PCR round employed HTBI primers and preceded a second-round multiplex PCR. Using its own MiXCR run on the multiplex PCR reads, TCRdb lists one record per CDR3 protein. The data contain about 480,000 distinct CDR3 sequences, about 15% of them singletons. Source material: blood. The receptors originated from a woman aged 25 to 39 with Graves' ophthalmopathy.

This clonotype was counted at least ten times. The genes are TRBV6-1 and TRBJ1-5; D is perhaps TRBD1 (6 bases). Germline loops: CDR1 MNHNS, CDR2 SASEGT. V lost 6 bases, J lost 6 bases, and 15 bases lay in between. The CDR3 covers 14 residues. The CDR3 DNA follows: TGTGCCAGCAGAATCTACAGGGTTGTTCAGCCCCAGCATTTT. Encoded protein: CASRIYRVVQPQHF.

The sample holds many counts of this clonotype. CDR3 in DNA: TGTGCCAGCAGTTCTCCAGGGGTAGAGACCCAGTACTTC. Its translation: CASSSPGVETQYF. The genes are TRBV28 and TRBJ2-5; TRBD1 is a possible D gene (6 bases). V dropped 4 bases and J dropped 4 bases, with 10 bases sitting between them. CDR1 and CDR2 from the germline V gene are MDHEN and SYDVKM. This CDR3 spans 13 amino acids.

The chain carries TRBV11-1 and TRBJ2-7; the D call may be TRBD1 or TRBD2 (5 bases each). The CDR3 consists of 14 residues. The germline V and J ends were trimmed by 0 bases and 7 bases, with 13 bases remaining between them. Per the germline V gene, CDR1 is SGHAT and CDR2 is FQDESV (reference sequence). The CDR3 DNA sequence: TGTGCCAGCAGCTTAGCGCCCGGGGCGGGTGAGCAGTACTTC. Translation: CASSLAPGAGEQYF.

This clonotype has a count of ten or more. This chain joins TRBV12-3 or TRBV12-4 and TRBJ2-7; 8 nucleotides line up with TRBD1. V lost 3 bases, J lost 2 bases, and 3 bases stayed unmatched. CDR3 length equals 14 residues. The CDR3 nucleotides read TGTGCCAGCAGTTTTACACAGGGGGCCTACGAGCAGTACTTC. Its protein is CASSFTQGAYEQYF.